Below are 4 T cell receptor beta chains sequenced from a single sample in a study of T cell changes during pregnancy in multiple sclerosis. Assay used: immunoSEQ multiplex PCR; TCRdb lists only in-frame clones, some missing. This sample carries around 40,000 clones, 92% of them seen once, and the ten largest clones take approximately 0.8%. Sequenced here: CD4+ T cells from peripheral blood mononuclear cells, sampled in the third trimester of pregnancy. These receptors originate from a female donor with multiple sclerosis, enrolled in a pregnancy study.

The chain carries TRBV18 and TRBJ1-1; tentative D call: TRBD1 (5 bases). V was shortened by 3 bases and J by 1 base, with 6 bases between the two germline ends. Germline V gives CDR1 KGHSH, CDR2 LQKENI. There are 13 residues in the CDR3. CDR3 loop: CASSPGQNTEAFF. In DNA, the CDR3 is TGTGCCAGCTCACCCGGACAGAACACTGAAGCTTTCTTT.

This chain uses TRBV30 with TRBJ1-2; D may be TRBD1 (5 bases). Trimming pared 3 bases from V and 2 bases from J, leaving 13 bases between. The CDR3 length is 14 residues. CDR1 and CDR2 from the germline V gene are GTSNPN and SVGIG (reference sequence). The DNA of the CDR3 is TGTGCCTGGAGATTAGAGACAGAGAACTATGGCTACACCTTC. Translated, it gives CAWRLETENYGYTF.

The rearrangement uses TRBV30 and TRBJ2-2; 10 bases map to TRBD1. Per germline, CDR1 GTSNPN and CDR2 SVGIG (reference sequence). The CDR3 totals 15 residues. V gave up 6 bases and J gave up 3 bases; unmatched junction bases: 7. The CDR3 DNA sequence: TGTGCCTGCGGAACCGGGACAGGGGACACCGGGGAGCTGTTTTTT. Amino acids: CACGTGTGDTGELFF.

The rearrangement joins TRBV7-2 to TRBJ2-5, with D tentatively TRBD2 (6 bases). The V and J ends lost 2 bases and 3 bases respectively, with 13 bases between them. The CDR3 totals 15 residues. Germline V gives CDR1 SGHTA, CDR2 FQGNSA. The CDR3 reads CASSLFRGEEETQYF. CDR3 sequence (DNA): TGTGCCAGCAGCTTATTCAGAGGGGAGGAAGAGACCCAGTACTTC.